A single sample is the source of the 25 T cell receptor beta chains below, sequenced in a study of CD8 T cells in ankylosing spondylitis. TCRdb fed the 5' RACE reads into MiXCR, producing one record per CDR3 protein. The table records 20,000 to 30,000 distinct CDR3 sequences, around 2.5% of them present only once. The sequenced sample was blood, either unsorted or a sorted T cell fraction (not recorded which). These receptors came from a female donor with ankylosing spondylitis or in good health (not recorded which).

This clonotype was detected many times. The rearrangement joins TRBV9 to TRBJ2-1; 7 bases are a match to TRBD1. The length of the CDR3 is 15 residues. In germline, CDR1 is SGDLS, CDR2 YYNGEE. Trimming at V came to 1 base and at J to 1 base, leaving 2 bases not matched to a gene. The CDR3 protein is CASSVRDSSYNEQFF. In DNA form, the CDR3 reads TGTGCCAGCAGCGTACGGGACAGTTCCTACAATGAGCAGTTCTTC.

Ten or more counts support this clonotype. The CDR3 region is CASSVAWGTSGALNEQFF. The CDR3 coding sequence is TGTGCCAGCAGCGTAGCTTGGGGGACTAGCGGGGCCCTCAATGAGCAGTTCTTC. V and J are TRBV9 and TRBJ2-1; 13 bases are a match to TRBD2. Germline values: CDR1 SGDLS, CDR2 YYNGEE. The CDR3 totals 18 residues. The ends lost 0 bases at V and 6 bases at J; junction bases unmatched: 9.

In its sample, this clonotype was seen many times. The chain uses TRBV9 and TRBJ2-1, with 9 positions matching TRBD2. The CDR3 consists of 18 residues. V lost 0 bases and J lost 3; bases outside the gene matches: 10. In germline, CDR1 is SGDLS, CDR2 YYNGEE. This CDR3 reads CASSVEVSSGSIYNEQFF. Written as DNA, the CDR3 is TGTGCCAGCAGCGTAGAAGTGAGTAGCGGGAGTATCTACAATGAGCAGTTCTTC.

This clonotype was counted ten times or more. Here the CDR3 reads CASSVFRGQTSGANVLTF. The CDR3 DNA reads TGTGCCAGCAGCGTATTTCGGGGACAGACCTCTGGGGCCAACGTCCTGACTTTC. V and J are TRBV9 and TRBJ2-6; 7 bases align to TRBD1. CDR1 is SGDLS, CDR2 YYNGEE, per germline. V lost 1 base to trimming and J lost 0 bases; unmatched junction nucleotides: 7. This CDR3 region has 18 residues.

This clonotype was seen many times. V is TRBV9 and J is TRBJ2-7; D might be TRBD1 (6 bases). CDR3 length: 15 amino acids. V lost 3 bases, J lost 3 bases, and 16 bases lay in between. The germline gives CDR1 SGDLS, CDR2 YYNGEE. The CDR3 nucleotides are TGTGCCAGCAGCGCGTCCGGGCAGGGGCTCTACGAGCAGTACTTC. Protein sequence: CASSASGQGLYEQYF.

This clonotype was seen repeatedly, ten times or more. The V and J genes are TRBV9 and TRBJ1-2; weak D call: TRBD1 (6 bases). V lost 0 bases and J lost 2, with 11 bases in between. The CDR3 loop spans 15 amino acids. Germline CDR1 SGDLS, CDR2 YYNGEE. The CDR3 reads CASSVEGVANYGYTF. As DNA, the CDR3 is TGTGCCAGCAGCGTAGAGGGGGTTGCAAACTATGGCTACACCTTC.

This clonotype was observed at least ten times. This rearrangement joins TRBV9 to TRBJ2-5; D uncertain. The germline V and J ends were trimmed by 0 bases and 2 bases, with 8 bases remaining between them. This CDR3 is 14 amino acids long. Germline lookup yields CDR1 SGDLS and CDR2 YYNGEE. The CDR3 DNA reads TGTGCCAGCAGCGTAGATGTCAGACAAGAGACCCAGTACTTC. Amino acids: CASSVDVRQETQYF.

This clonotype was found many times. The V and J genes are TRBV9 and TRBJ2-4, with no clear D. In germline, CDR1 is SGDLS, CDR2 YYNGEE. The CDR3 is 14 residues long. Trimming left V 4 bases short and J 5 bases short, with 13 bases between. For the CDR3, the DNA is TGTGCCAGCAGCCCCCAAATGGCCCAAAACATTCAGTACTTC. This gives the protein CASSPQMAQNIQYF.

This clonotype was seen many times. The chain joins TRBV9 to TRBJ2-6, with unresolved D. The CDR3 has 14 residues. CDR1 is SGDLS and CDR2 is YYNGEE in the germline V gene. The ends were cut back, 3 bases at V and 4 bases at J, with 8 bases in the middle. The CDR3 DNA sequence: TGTGCCAGCAGCGCCATTCCCGGGGCCAACGTCCTGACTTTC. Its protein product is CASSAIPGANVLTF.

This clonotype is medium-sized. The V and J genes are TRBV9 and TRBJ2-2, with a weak D call TRBD1 (5 bases). Germline V gene data show CDR1 as SGDLS and CDR2 as YYNGEE. CDR3 length: 16 amino acids. The V and J ends lost 1 base and 6 bases respectively, with 16 bases between them. CDR3 sequence reads: CASSVFTQGFAGELFF. The CDR3 bases are TGTGCCAGCAGCGTATTTACTCAGGGCTTCGCCGGGGAGCTGTTTTTT.

In its sample, this clonotype was seen many times. The chain links TRBV9 to TRBJ2-5; D unresolved. Trimming pared 3 bases from V and 5 bases from J, leaving 11 bases between. CDR1 is SGDLS and CDR2 is YYNGEE in the germline V gene. There are 13 residues in the CDR3. The CDR3, as DNA: TGTGCCAGCAGCGCCGGGTTGGGGGAGACCCAGTACTTC. Translation gives CASSAGLGETQYF.

This clonotype is deemed medium-sized. The chain combines TRBV9 with TRBJ2-7; TRBD2 aligns across 7 bases. CDR1 and CDR2 (germline): SGDLS, YYNGEE. Trimming removed 0 bases from V and 0 bases from J; junction bases left unmatched: 0. This CDR3 spans 14 amino acids. This CDR3 reads CASSVGGSSYEQYF. The CDR3 DNA follows: TGTGCCAGCAGCGTAGGCGGGAGCTCCTACGAGCAGTACTTC. The variable domain in full, completed from reference TRBV9 and TRBJ2-7, reads DSGVTQTPKHLITATGQRVTLRCSPRSGDLSVYWYQQSLDQGLQFLIQYYNGEERAKGNILERFSAQQFPDLHSELNLSSLELGDSALYFCASSVGGSSYEQYFGPGTRLTVT.

Many counts were recorded for this clonotype. The chain uses TRBV9 and TRBJ1-5, with TRBD1 as a possible D gene (5 bases). This CDR3 is 15 amino acids long. The V end was cut by 0 bases, the J end by 10 bases, with 17 bases between. Per the germline V gene, CDR1 is SGDLS and CDR2 is YYNGEE. CDR3 region: CASSVDATARDPQHF. CDR3 bases: TGTGCCAGCAGCGTAGATGCGACAGCCAGGGATCCCCAGCATTTT.

This clonotype was detected ten times or more. V is TRBV9 and J is TRBJ2-5; 9 nucleotides align to TRBD1. The CDR3 runs 15 residues. V trimming: 0 bases; J trimming: 5 bases; junction bases outside the gene matches: 5. Germline CDR1 SGDLS, CDR2 YYNGEE. CDR3 DNA sequence: TGTGCCAGCAGCGTAGACAGGGGGCTCGGTGAGACCCAGTACTTC. This sequence encodes CASSVDRGLGETQYF.

This clonotype has a count of ten or more. The gene calls are TRBV9 and TRBJ2-5, with TRBD1 matching 7 bases. Looked up from germline, CDR1 is SGDLS and CDR2 is YYNGEE. V shed 3 bases, J shed 5 bases, and the junction held 4 bases outside the gene matches. This CDR3 region has 13 residues. In DNA form, the CDR3 reads TGTGCCAGCAGCGAACAGGGGTTGGAGACCCAGTACTTC. It encodes CASSEQGLETQYF.

This clonotype occurred many times. The V call is TRBV9, the J call TRBJ1-2; 9 bases fit TRBD1. The CDR3 is 14 residues long. From germline, CDR1 is SGDLS and CDR2 YYNGEE. The J segment lost 7 bases and the V segment lost 3 bases, leaving 7 bases of the junction unmatched. The CDR3 sequence: CASSALGQGSGYTF. The CDR3 region has the DNA TGTGCCAGCAGCGCCCTCGGACAGGGGTCTGGCTACACCTTC.

This clonotype was counted at least ten times. The V and J genes are TRBV9 and TRBJ2-1; 11 bases align to TRBD2. Unmatched junction bases numbered 10, after V lost 3 bases and J lost 5 bases. Germline V CDR1 and CDR2: SGDLS, YYNGEE. The CDR3 has 17 residues. In nucleotides, the CDR3 is TGTGCCAGCAGCGCCCGGGGCGGGACTAGCGGACACAATGAGCAGTTCTTC. Encoded protein: CASSARGGTSGHNEQFF.

DNA for the CDR3: TGTGCCAGCAGCGGCAATCTAGGCCGTGAGCAGTTCTTC. Protein: CASSGNLGREQFF. The chain employs TRBV9 and TRBJ2-1; no clear D gene. CDR1 and CDR2 (germline): SGDLS, YYNGEE. CDR3 length: 13 residues. V was shortened by 3 bases and J by 9 bases, with 13 bases between the two germline ends.

This clonotype was seen repeatedly, ten times or more. J is TRBJ2-3 and V is TRBV9, with a weak D call TRBD2 (6 bases). This CDR3 has 15 residues. The germline gives CDR1 SGDLS, CDR2 YYNGEE. With 4 bases removed from V and 1 base from J, the gap between germline ends came to 13 bases. Here the CDR3 reads CASSPQTSRTDTQYF. The CDR3 DNA follows: TGTGCCAGCAGCCCCCAGACTAGTCGCACAGATACGCAGTATTTT.

In its sample, this clonotype was seen many times. This chain joins TRBV9 and TRBJ2-3; weak D call: TRBD2 (7 bases). Trimming took 0 bases from V and 2 from J, leaving 16 bases between them. Per germline, CDR1 SGDLS and CDR2 YYNGEE. This CDR3 is 17 amino acids long. The DNA for the CDR3 is TGTGCCAGCAGCGTAGATTGGGCGGCGGGGGCCACAGATACGCAGTATTTT. Translated: CASSVDWAAGATDTQYF.

This clonotype has ten or more counts. The V gene is TRBV9, the J gene TRBJ2-3; D possibly corresponds to TRBD2 (6 bases). Germline values: CDR1 SGDLS, CDR2 YYNGEE. The CDR3 covers 17 residues. V lost 0 bases, J lost 2 bases, and 16 bases lay in between. The CDR3 DNA reads as TGTGCCAGCAGCGTAGAATCTAGCGTAGGATACACAGATACGCAGTATTTT. Its translation: CASSVESSVGYTDTQYF. Supplemented by reference TRBV9 and TRBJ2-3, the full variable domain reads DSGVTQTPKHLITATGQRVTLRCSPRSGDLSVYWYQQSLDQGLQFLIQYYNGEERAKGNILERFSAQQFPDLHSELNLSSLELGDSALYFCASSVESSVGYTDTQYFGPGTRLTVL.

This clonotype showed up many times. The J gene is TRBJ2-4, the V gene TRBV9; D may be TRBD2 (6 bases). Trimming left V 4 bases short and J 6 bases short, with 14 bases between. Germline V gene data show CDR1 as SGDLS and CDR2 as YYNGEE. The CDR3 runs to 14 residues. CDR3 in DNA: TGTGCCAGCAGCACCGGGACTGCTTTAAACATTCAGTACTTC. Its protein is CASSTGTALNIQYF.

This clonotype was picked up many times. V gene TRBV9 combines with J gene TRBJ1-1; TRBD1 matches 8 bases. Germline V gene sequence: CDR1 SGDLS, CDR2 YYNGEE. V gave up 4 bases and J gave up 5 bases; unmatched junction bases: 7. The length of the CDR3 is 14 residues. CDR3 sequence (DNA): TGTGCCAGCAGCTTCTCTACAGGGGGTACTGAAGCTTTCTTT. Its protein is CASSFSTGGTEAFF.

The sample holds many counts of this clonotype. This chain uses TRBV9 with TRBJ2-3; 11 nucleotides match TRBD2. Germline CDR1 SGDLS, CDR2 YYNGEE. This CDR3 is 17 amino acids long. V shed 4 bases, J shed 3 bases, and the junction held 10 bases outside the gene matches. DNA for the CDR3: TGTGCCAGCAGCCCCAGGCGTGCTAGCGGGGGGACAGATACGCAGTATTTT. Its translation: CASSPRRASGGTDTQYF.

In this sample, this clonotype turned up many times. CDR3 amino acids: CASSVAINLRHEQYF. The CDR3 DNA sequence: TGTGCCAGCAGCGTAGCGATAAACTTAAGGCACGAGCAGTACTTC. The chain combines TRBV9 with TRBJ2-7, with D hard to call. V shed 0 bases and J shed 5 bases, with 15 bases lying between them. CDR3 length: 15 amino acids. Germline CDR1 and CDR2: SGDLS and YYNGEE.